This T cell receptor (beta chain) was obtained from a study of beta chain features in type 1 diabetes. The entirety of the isolated RNA underwent reverse transcription, so expressed TCRB transcripts were sequenced. Some clones are missing from TCRdb's copy, which holds only in-frame ones; the method was immunoSEQ multiplex PCR. The profile shows 110,000 to 150,000 clones, about 10% of them singletons. This clone was detected only a few times. Its cognate antigen is unknown. Findings of the study overall: Naive, central memory and Treg TCRB repertoires appeared more alike in patients than in healthy donors.

Trimming left V 2 bases short and J 0 bases short, with 8 bases between. Germline V gene data show CDR1 as GTSNPN and CDR2 as SVGIG (reference sequence). The CDR3 extends over 14 amino acids. The sample consisted of central memory CD4+ T cells from blood. This chain joins TRBV30 and TRBJ1-3; D uncertain. The sequence came from a man younger than 35 in good health. DNA of the CDR3: TGTGCCTGGAGTAAGACAACCTCTGGAAACACCATATATTTT. It yields the protein CAWSKTTSGNTIYF. Drawing the rest from reference TRBV30 and TRBJ1-3, the complete variable domain is SQTIHQWPATLVQPVGSPLSLECTVEGTSNPNLYWYRQAAGRGLQLLFYSVGIGQISSEVPQNLSASRPQDRQFILSSKKLLLSDSGFYLCAWSKTTSGNTIYFGEGSWLTVV.